A single sample is the source of the 22 T cell receptor beta chains below, sequenced in a study of T cells in Graves' hyperthyroidism and ophthalmopathy. Amplification targeted TCR beta CDR3 regions from RNA transcripts. In the first-round RT-PCR of the TCR CDR3, the HTBI primer set was used. Via MiXCR, TCRdb re-called the multiplex PCR reads, giving one row per CDR3 protein. The sample has about 560,000 distinct CDR3 sequences, approximately 16% seen once; the top ten hold around 18%. The sequencing input was blood. All receptors come from a woman aged 18 to 35 with Graves' hyperthyroidism.

The sample holds many counts of this clonotype. The gene calls are TRBV12-3 or TRBV12-4 and TRBJ1-5; 8 positions agree with TRBD1. CDR3 length: 15 amino acids. The V gene end was trimmed by 2 bases and the J gene end by 6 bases; junction bases not matched to a gene: 6. The CDR3 coding sequence is TGTGCCAGCAGTTTAAGGCAGGGGGCGACTCAGCCCCAGCATTTT. Translated: CASSLRQGATQPQHF.

The chain is built from TRBV27 and TRBJ2-3; TRBD2 matches 7 bases. The junction had 14 bases not matched to a gene; V was cut back by 6 bases and J by 2 bases. CDR3 size: 17 residues. Germline-derived CDR1 and CDR2 are MNHEY and SMNVEV (reference sequence). CDR3 sequence (DNA): TGTGCCAGCAGGGGTACTCAGCGGGGATTTAACACAGATACGCAGTATTTT. Encoded protein: CASRGTQRGFNTDTQYF.

This sequence joins TRBV20-1 and TRBJ2-7; D remains unclear. CDR3 size: 15 residues. Between the trimmed V and J ends, which lost 6 bases and 2 bases, there was a span of 20 bases. Germline V gives CDR1 DFQATT, CDR2 SNEGSKA (reference sequence). The CDR3 DNA is TGCAGTGCCAGGTCCTTTGGGTTAAGCACCTACGAGCAGTACTTC. This encodes CSARSFGLSTYEQYF.

This clonotype was seen many times. The V and J genes are TRBV3-1 and TRBJ1-1; 10 nucleotides align to TRBD1. V dropped 5 bases and J dropped 6; count of bases not matched to a gene: 6. Germline values: CDR1 LGHDT, CDR2 YNNKEL (reference sequence). This CDR3 region has 14 residues. The CDR3 region is CASSFRDRGAEAFF. In nucleotides, the CDR3 is TGTGCCAGCAGCTTTCGGGACAGGGGCGCTGAAGCTTTCTTT.

There are many counts of this clonotype. J is TRBJ2-3 and V is TRBV18; TRBD2 agrees at 8 bases. Germline V gene sequence: CDR1 KGHSH, CDR2 LQKENI. V lost 6 bases to trimming and J lost 3 bases; unmatched junction nucleotides: 8. This CDR3 region has 15 residues. For the CDR3, the DNA is TGTGCCAGCTCTCCGATAGCGGGAATGACAGATACGCAGTATTTT. Translation: CASSPIAGMTDTQYF.

This clonotype has ten or more counts. The chain uses TRBV6-1 and TRBJ1-2, with 9 bases fitting TRBD1. The V gene end was trimmed by 3 bases and the J gene end by 2 bases; junction bases not matched to a gene: 4. Germline-derived CDR1 and CDR2 are MNHNS and SASEGT. The CDR3 sequence is 15 residues long. CDR3 residues: CASSDRTGVNYGYTF. The CDR3 bases are TGTGCCAGCAGTGACCGGACAGGGGTGAACTATGGCTACACCTTC.

This clonotype was found many times. The V call is TRBV11-2, the J call TRBJ2-1, with TRBD2 as a possible D gene (5 bases). The CDR3 consists of 16 residues. Per the germline V gene, CDR1 is SGHAT and CDR2 is FQNNGV. V lost 4 bases and J 4 bases, leaving 17 bases between the germline ends. The CDR3 nucleotides are TGTGCCAGCAGCTGGTCGGCGGGCAATACGTACAATGAGCAGTTCTTC. This codes for CASSWSAGNTYNEQFF.

This clonotype came up a few times. The CDR3 spells CASSATGGGVWETQYF. CDR3 in DNA: TGTGCCAGCAGCGCAACAGGGGGGGGAGTCTGGGAGACCCAGTACTTC. The V and J genes are TRBV9 and TRBJ2-5; D is perhaps TRBD1 (8 bases). V was shortened by 3 bases and J by 5 bases, with 20 bases between the two germline ends. The CDR3 runs 16 residues. The germline CDR1 and CDR2 sequences are SGDLS and YYNGEE.

The sample holds many counts of this clonotype. The chain couples TRBV12-3 or TRBV12-4 to TRBJ2-5, with D perhaps matching TRBD1 (6 bases). The CDR3 runs 15 residues. Trimming left V 2 bases short and J 5 bases short, with 15 bases between. This CDR3 reads CASSLFHRASETQYF. CDR3 DNA sequence: TGTGCCAGCAGTTTATTCCACAGGGCGTCGGAGACCCAGTACTTC.

The sample holds many counts of this clonotype. For the CDR3, the DNA is TGTGCCAGCAGACGGACAGCGTTTTTTACTGAAGCTTTCTTT. Translated, it gives CASRRTAFFTEAFF. This rearrangement joins TRBV6-1 to TRBJ1-1; D is perhaps TRBD1 (6 bases). With 6 bases removed from V and 5 bases from J, the gap between germline ends came to 16 bases. Germline values: CDR1 MNHNS, CDR2 SASEGT. CDR3 length: 14 amino acids.

V usage is TRBV7-8 and J usage is TRBJ1-2; D gene uncertain. The V gene lost 1 base and the J gene lost 0 bases, with 12 bases spanning the gap. The CDR3 is 16 residues long. Germline values: CDR1 SGHVS, CDR2 FQNEAQ. The CDR3 reads CASSLVDMRTNYGYTF. The CDR3 coding sequence is TGTGCCAGCAGCTTAGTCGATATGCGGACTAACTATGGCTACACCTTC.

This clonotype was counted a few times. The genes are TRBV30 and TRBJ1-2; D unresolved. The germline gives CDR1 GTSNPN, CDR2 SVGIG (reference sequence). This CDR3 is built from 13 residues. Trimming left V 6 bases short and J 1 base short, with 12 bases between. CDR3 nucleotides: TGTGCCTGCATCTCACGGATTAACTATGGCTACACCTTC. Translated, it gives CACISRINYGYTF.

This sequence joins TRBV7-2 and TRBJ2-1, with 7 nucleotides matching TRBD2. The V and J ends lost 1 base and 6 bases, in that order; junction bases with no gene match: 6. The CDR3 totals 15 residues. Germline V gives CDR1 SGHTA, CDR2 FQGNSA. In nucleotides, the CDR3 is TGTGCCAGCAGCTTAGTCCCGGGAGGCTTCAATGAGCAGTTCTTC. Amino acids: CASSLVPGGFNEQFF.

In regard to this clonotype: This sequence may be a read error, since a much larger clone differs from it by one base. V and J are TRBV20-1 and TRBJ2-3; perhaps TRBD2 as D (6 bases). CDR1 and CDR2 (germline): DFQATT, SNEGSKA (reference sequence). V lost 3 bases and J lost 7, with 20 bases in between. The CDR3 has 15 amino acids. The CDR3 loop is CSASPLASVTHTQYF. The CDR3 DNA reads TGCAGTGCTAGCCCCCTGGCTAGCGTTACGCATACGCAGTATTTT.

This chain links TRBV2 with TRBJ2-7; 7 bases map to TRBD1. This CDR3 comprises 16 residues. Germline V gene lookup returns CDR1 SNHLY and CDR2 FYNNEI. The V gene end was trimmed by 3 bases and the J gene end by 0 bases; junction bases not matched to a gene: 8. The CDR3 DNA follows: TGTGCCAGCAGTGATCAGGGAGCAGGGGGCTCCTACGAGCAGTACTTC. Amino acid sequence: CASSDQGAGGSYEQYF.

Ten or more counts support this clonotype. The rearrangement uses TRBV3-1 and TRBJ1-3; D is undetermined. This CDR3 contains 13 residues. V lost 3 bases and J 0 bases, leaving 3 bases between the germline ends. Germline CDR1 LGHDT, CDR2 YNNKEL (reference sequence). CDR3 sequence (DNA): TGTGCCAGCAGCCACGGCTCTGGAAACACCATATATTTT. Translating it yields CASSHGSGNTIYF.

In this sample, this clonotype turned up a few times. This chain uses TRBV15 with TRBJ1-4; D call uncertain. The germline V gene encodes CDR1 LNHNV and CDR2 YYDKDF (reference sequence). The CDR3 is made up of 17 amino acids. Trimming stripped 1 base from V and 2 bases from J, with 14 bases between. The CDR3 coding sequence is TGTGCCACCAGCAGAGGTGGCAACTGGGCTACTAATGAAAAACTGTTTTTT. Amino acid sequence: CATSRGGNWATNEKLFF.

The CDR3 is CASSSRGANEQFF. CDR3 nucleotide sequence: TGTGCCAGCAGCTCCAGGGGGGCGAATGAGCAGTTCTTC. The J gene is TRBJ2-1, the V gene TRBV7-6; a weak D match, TRBD1 (7 bases). CDR3 length equals 13 residues. The ends were cut back, 4 bases at V and 7 bases at J, with 11 bases in the middle. Per germline, CDR1 SGHVS and CDR2 FNYEAQ.

The chain is built from TRBV18 and TRBJ2-7; tentative D call: TRBD1 (6 bases). The V gene's germline CDR1 is KGHSH and CDR2 LQKENI. The CDR3 is 17 residues long. Trimming removed 6 bases from V and 0 bases from J, with 21 bases in between. The DNA for the CDR3 is TGTGCCAGCTCCCCCACCTTAGGCAGGGGACACTCCTACGAGCAGTACTTC. Its protein is CASSPTLGRGHSYEQYF.

There are many counts of this clonotype. The genes are TRBV7-2 and TRBJ1-2, with D possibly being TRBD1 (5 bases). V was trimmed by 6 bases and J by 1 base, leaving 9 bases between them. This CDR3 has 13 residues. The V gene's germline CDR1 is SGHTA and CDR2 FQGNSA. This CDR3 is CASSLDSNYGYTF. The DNA for the CDR3 is TGTGCCAGCAGTCTTGACAGTAACTATGGCTACACCTTC.

The chain carries TRBV7-2 and TRBJ2-3; D gene uncertain. In germline, CDR1 is SGHTA, CDR2 FQGNSA. Trimming left V 5 bases short and J 7 bases short, with 10 bases between. The CDR3 is 12 amino acids. The CDR3 DNA follows: TGTGCCAGCAGCCCGCCGACTTATACGCAGTATTTT. The encoded protein is CASSPPTYTQYF.

The J gene is TRBJ2-3, the V gene TRBV20-1, with 8 bases matching TRBD2. Germline V gene data show CDR1 as DFQATT and CDR2 as SNEGSKA (reference sequence). This CDR3 is built from 12 residues. V shed 6 bases and J 5 bases; nucleotides not matched to a gene: 4. CDR3 sequence (DNA): TGCAGTGCCGGGAGGGGGTTAGATACGCAGTATTTT. Its protein is CSAGRGLDTQYF.